One and the same sample provided the 32 T cell receptor beta chains below, sequenced in a study of CD8 T cells in Susac syndrome. Random hexamers served to reverse transcribe about 0.5 to 1 ug RNA. TCRdb re-derived calls from the immunoSEQ multiplex PCR reads in MiXCR, one entry per CDR3 protein. This sample carries some 200,000 distinct CDR3 sequences, 90% to 95% of them seen once, and the ten largest clones take around 0.13%. The specimen was CD8+ T cells from PBMCs. The receptors shown here come from a human donor with multiple sclerosis.

The gene calls are TRBV4-1 and TRBJ2-2; D unresolved. From germline, CDR1 is MGHRA and CDR2 YSYEKL. There are 17 residues in the CDR3. The ends were cut back, 1 base at V and 4 bases at J, with 16 bases in the middle. Written as DNA, the CDR3 is TGCGCCAGCAGCCAAGGGTCACTCCTCCCACTCACCGGGGAGCTGTTTTTT. Translation gives CASSQGSLLPLTGELFF.

This chain links TRBV29-1 with TRBJ2-3; D is ambiguous. Germline CDR1 SQVTM, CDR2 ANQGSEA. This CDR3 contains 11 residues. Trimming stripped 4 bases from V and 0 bases from J, with 2 bases between. CDR3 nucleotides: TGCAGCGTTGTCAGCACAGATACGCAGTATTTT. It specifies CSVVSTDTQYF.

The rearrangement uses TRBV6-6 and TRBJ2-1, with D maybe TRBD2 (6 bases). This CDR3 contains 13 residues. V was shortened by 5 bases and J by 5 bases, with 10 bases between the two germline ends. In germline, CDR1 is MNHNY, CDR2 SVGAGI (reference sequence). CDR3 residues: CASSDRGNNEQFF. CDR3 coding DNA: TGTGCCAGCAGTGACCGGGGGAACAATGAGCAGTTCTTC.

The gene calls are TRBV27 and TRBJ1-4; D is undetermined. Trimming removed 2 bases from V and 2 bases from J, with 9 bases in between. CDR1 and CDR2 (germline): MNHEY, SMNVEV (reference sequence). The CDR3 spans 15 residues. CDR3 sequence reads: CASSLNGWTNEKLFF. DNA of the CDR3: TGTGCCAGCAGTTTAAACGGATGGACTAATGAAAAACTGTTTTTT.

The chain couples TRBV18 to TRBJ2-7, with a weak D call TRBD1 (5 bases). The CDR3 spans 16 residues. Trimming left V 2 bases short and J 4 bases short, with 18 bases between. Germline CDR1 reads KGHSH; CDR2 reads LQKENI. The CDR3 region is CASSPARLGDKYEQYF. The CDR3 nucleotides are TGTGCCAGCTCACCAGCCCGTTTAGGGGATAAGTACGAGCAGTACTTC.

The chain couples TRBV4-1 to TRBJ2-1, with a weak D call TRBD1 (7 bases). Trimming took 7 bases from V and 8 from J, leaving 21 bases between them. This CDR3 has 15 amino acids. The germline V gene has CDR1 MGHRA and CDR2 YSYEKL. Written as DNA, the CDR3 is TGCGCCAGCATCTCCGAGGCAGGGGGACTGGATGAGCAGTTCTTC. It encodes CASISEAGGLDEQFF.

This chain connects TRBV6-2 or TRBV6-3 to TRBJ2-1; unclear D gene. This CDR3 comprises 12 residues. Per the germline V gene, CDR1 is MNHEY and CDR2 is SVGEGT. Deletions cut 7 bases from V and 4 bases from J, with 8 bases between. CDR3 loop: CASKNEYNEQFF. The CDR3 coding sequence is TGTGCCAGCAAGAACGAATACAATGAGCAGTTCTTC.

The chain's CDR3 is CASSISSGTSEQYF. Written as DNA, the CDR3 is TGTGCCAGTAGTATCTCTAGCGGGACTTCCGAGCAGTACTTC. The J gene is TRBJ2-7, the V gene TRBV19; 9 positions agree with TRBD2. The J segment lost 6 bases and the V segment lost 3 bases, leaving 6 bases of the junction unmatched. CDR1 is LNHDA and CDR2 is SQIVND in the germline V gene (reference sequence). The CDR3 totals 14 residues.

This chain joins TRBV19 and TRBJ2-7, with D perhaps TRBD1 or TRBD2 (5 bases each). Germline V gives CDR1 LNHDA, CDR2 SQIVND (reference sequence). The CDR3 covers 13 residues. With 2 bases removed from V and 2 bases from J, the gap between germline ends came to 7 bases. CDR3 DNA: TGTGCCAGTAGTATATGGGGGACCTACGAGCAGTACTTC. The encoded protein is CASSIWGTYEQYF.

This clonotype was counted a single time. The chain uses TRBV30 and TRBJ1-1, with TRBD1 identical over 8 bases. CDR1 is GTSNPN, CDR2 SVGIG, per germline (reference sequence). V shed 3 bases, J shed 3 bases, and the junction held 6 bases outside the gene matches. This CDR3 is 14 amino acids long. The DNA of the CDR3 is TGTGCCTGGAGCGTGACAGGGGCGGACACTGAAGCTTTCTTT. Its translation: CAWSVTGADTEAFF. The full variable domain, its missing parts supplied by reference TRBV30 and TRBJ1-1, is SQTIHQWPATLVQPVGSPLSLECTVEGTSNPNLYWYRQAAGRGLQLLFYSVGIGQISSEVPQNLSASRPQDRQFILSSKKLLLSDSGFYLCAWSVTGADTEAFFGQGTRLTVV.

The chain links TRBV5-1 to TRBJ2-7, with a possible D match to TRBD1 (6 bases). Per germline, CDR1 SGHRS and CDR2 YFSETQ. There are 16 residues in the CDR3. V gave up 0 bases and J gave up 0 bases, with 13 bases separating them. The DNA of the CDR3 is TGCGCCAGCAGCTTGGTTTGGCAGACAGGCTCCTACGAGCAGTACTTC. This codes for CASSLVWQTGSYEQYF.

The table lists this clonotype with a count of one. The chain uses TRBV20-1 and TRBJ2-1; 8 nucleotides line up with TRBD1. The ends lost 5 bases at V and 8 bases at J; junction bases unmatched: 8. The V gene's germline CDR1 is DFQATT and CDR2 SNEGSKA (reference sequence). The CDR3 runs to 13 residues. The CDR3 DNA follows: TGCAGTGCTGAGGACAGGGTCTTTGATGAGCAGTTCTTC. It yields the protein CSAEDRVFDEQFF.

The V and J genes are TRBV6-5 and TRBJ2-1; tentatively, D is TRBD2 (5 bases). The CDR3 length is 12 residues. V lost 2 bases, J lost 6 bases, and 5 bases lay in between. Germline-derived CDR1 and CDR2 are MNHEY and SVGAGI. CDR3 in amino acids: CASSYAGNEQFF. In DNA, the CDR3 is TGTGCCAGCAGTTACGCGGGCAATGAGCAGTTCTTC.

The chain uses TRBV12-3 or TRBV12-4 and TRBJ1-1; 10 positions match TRBD1. V shed 11 bases, J shed 6 bases, and the junction held 9 bases outside the gene matches. The CDR3 totals 13 residues. The CDR3 sequence is CAVPGQGRSEAFF. In DNA form, the CDR3 reads TGTGCCGTCCCGGGACAGGGGCGGTCTGAAGCTTTCTTT.

This chain links TRBV7-9 with TRBJ1-1; possible D gene TRBD1, 6 bases. The germline CDR1 and CDR2 sequences are SEHNR and FQNEAQ (reference sequence). With 0 bases removed from V and 4 bases from J, the gap between germline ends came to 6 bases. The CDR3 totals 13 residues. Here the CDR3 reads CASSLADSTEAFF. CDR3 nucleotide sequence: TGTGCCAGCAGCTTAGCGGACAGCACTGAAGCTTTCTTT.

The V and J genes are TRBV4-3 and TRBJ2-7; 10 positions match TRBD2. The CDR3 extends over 16 amino acids. Trimming at V came to 0 bases and at J to 0 bases, leaving 2 bases not matched to a gene. Germline lookup yields CDR1 LGHNA and CDR2 YSLEER. In nucleotides, the CDR3 is TGCGCCAGCAGCCAAGACCTAGCGGGAGCCTCCTACGAGCAGTACTTC. It specifies CASSQDLAGASYEQYF.

The chain has TRBV9 and TRBJ1-5; D unresolved. With 0 bases removed from V and 0 bases from J, the gap between germline ends came to 7 bases. Germline lookup yields CDR1 SGDLS and CDR2 YYNGEE. This CDR3 is 15 amino acids long. The CDR3 DNA is TGTGCCAGCAGCGTAGGGCCATATAGCAATCAGCCCCAGCATTTT. It yields the protein CASSVGPYSNQPQHF.

This clonotype has a handful of counts. The chain combines TRBV2 with TRBJ2-7; D remains unclear. The CDR3 runs to 14 residues. CDR1 SNHLY and CDR2 FYNNEI come from the germline V gene. V was cut by 7 bases and J by 0 bases, with 13 bases left in between. The CDR3 bases are TGTGCCAGCACTCATGACGCAGGCTCCTACGAGCAGTACTTC. Its translation: CASTHDAGSYEQYF.

V usage is TRBV5-5 and J usage is TRBJ1-5; D is undetermined. The germline V and J ends were trimmed by 4 bases and 0 bases, with 8 bases remaining between them. Looked up from germline, CDR1 is SGHKS and CDR2 is YYEKEE (reference sequence). The CDR3 is made up of 14 amino acids. The DNA of the CDR3 is TGTGCCAGCAGCCCCGACCCTAGCAATCAGCCCCAGCATTTT. This encodes CASSPDPSNQPQHF.

CDR3 DNA: TGTGCCAGCGCAACGACAGGGAGCTATGGCTACACCTTC. Translated, it gives CASATTGSYGYTF. The gene calls are TRBV6-5 and TRBJ1-2; 7 nucleotides agree with TRBD1. Per germline, CDR1 MNHEY and CDR2 SVGAGI. V was pared by 8 bases and J by 4 bases, with 7 bases of the junction left unmatched. The CDR3 runs 13 residues.

The chain carries TRBV19 and TRBJ1-4; D is perhaps TRBD1 (6 bases). The CDR3 is 14 residues long. Deletions cut 7 bases from V and 4 bases from J, with 13 bases between. Germline V gives CDR1 LNHDA, CDR2 SQIVND (reference sequence). The CDR3 spells CASNGGRGNEKLFF. CDR3 DNA sequence: TGTGCCAGTAACGGTGGCAGGGGTAATGAAAAACTGTTTTTT.

This clonotype showed up just once. The junction and the germline gene differ at one end; a read error may be behind it. J is TRBJ2-5 and V is TRBV7-7; D perhaps matches TRBD2 (5 bases). Germline V CDR1 and CDR2: SSHAT, FNYEAQ (reference sequence). The CDR3 is made up of 13 amino acids. The CDR3 spells CASSTDFQETQYF. The CDR3 DNA reads TGTGCTAGCAGCACGGACTTTCAAGAGACCCAGTACTTC.

The rearrangement uses TRBV19 and TRBJ2-7; D possibly matches TRBD1 or TRBD2 (5 bases each). CDR1 and CDR2 (germline): LNHDA, SQIVND (reference sequence). V was shortened by 8 bases and J by 2 bases, with 16 bases between the two germline ends. The length of the CDR3 is 14 residues. CDR3 nucleotides: TGTGCCAGTGGGACGTCCATGGGACCCTACGAGCAGTACTTC. Translation gives CASGTSMGPYEQYF.

V is TRBV24-1 and J is TRBJ2-2; 9 nucleotides agree with TRBD1. The junction had 10 bases not matched to a gene; V was cut back by 5 bases and J by 7 bases. CDR1 KGHDR and CDR2 SFDVKD come from the germline V gene. There are 16 residues in the CDR3. As DNA, the CDR3 is TGTGCCACCAGTGGATGGGGGACAGGGCAAATCGGGGAGCTGTTTTTT. This sequence encodes CATSGWGTGQIGELFF.

The V gene is TRBV6-5, the J gene TRBJ2-7; D unclear. Germline V gives CDR1 MNHEY, CDR2 SVGAGI. This CDR3 has 14 amino acids. V was shortened by 8 bases and J by 3 bases, with 17 bases between the two germline ends. Here the CDR3 DNA reads TGTGCCAGCTCCTCTCACAACACACGCTACGAGCAGTACTTC. Residues: CASSSHNTRYEQYF.

The sample holds a few counts of this clonotype. V gene TRBV6-1 combines with J gene TRBJ2-2, with a weak D call TRBD2 (6 bases). Germline CDR1 and CDR2: MNHNS and SASEGT. The V gene lost 8 bases and the J gene lost 1 base, with 8 bases spanning the gap. CDR3 length: 13 amino acids. CDR3 sequence (DNA): TGTGCCAGCCTTAGCGGGAACACCGGGGAGCTGTTTTTT. This codes for CASLSGNTGELFF.

This clonotype was detected only once. V gene TRBV13 combines with J gene TRBJ2-4; D possibly corresponds to TRBD2 (5 bases). CDR3 size: 15 residues. Germline-derived CDR1 and CDR2 are PRHDT and FYEKMQ (reference sequence). The V and J ends lost 5 bases and 5 bases respectively, with 16 bases between them. As DNA, the CDR3 is TGTGCCAGCAGCACCCGGGCCGGGGAAGAAAACATTCAGTACTTC. It is translated as CASSTRAGEENIQYF.

This chain connects TRBV2 to TRBJ2-1; 13 bases fit TRBD2. With 4 bases clipped from V and 6 bases from J, the junction kept 15 bases outside the gene matches. CDR3 length equals 19 residues. CDR1 is SNHLY and CDR2 is FYNNEI in the germline V gene. The DNA for the CDR3 is TGTGCCAGCAGTGTTACCGGACTAGCGGGAGTCGGTTCCCCCAATGAGCAGTTCTTC. Translation: CASSVTGLAGVGSPNEQFF.

The chain employs TRBV30 and TRBJ2-3, with 8 bases matching TRBD2. This CDR3 region has 16 residues. J gave up 0 bases and V 7 bases, and 12 bases lay outside the gene matches. The germline gives CDR1 GTSNPN, CDR2 SVGIG (reference sequence). The CDR3 here is CALESGGGGSTDTQYF. In DNA form, the CDR3 reads TGTGCCTTGGAGTCTGGGGGCGGGGGGAGCACAGATACGCAGTATTTT.

The genes are TRBV12-2 and TRBJ2-2. TRBV12-2 is described as a pseudogene. The CDR3 spans 13 residues. The CDR3 nucleotides read TGTGCAAGTAAAAAGGATGAAACCGGGGAGCTGTTTTTT. Its protein product is CASKKDETGELFF.

CDR3: CASTPGGKTTDTQYF. DNA of the CDR3: TGTGCCAGCACCCCGGGAGGGAAAACGACAGATACGCAGTATTTT. V usage is TRBV13 and J usage is TRBJ2-3; 8 nucleotides align to TRBD2. The V and J ends lost 7 bases and 3 bases, in that order; junction bases with no gene match: 9. The germline CDR1 and CDR2 sequences are PRHDT and FYEKMQ (reference sequence). The CDR3 runs to 15 residues.

The rearrangement uses TRBV9 and TRBJ1-3, with D perhaps matching TRBD1 (6 bases). The CDR3 sequence is 14 residues long. From germline, CDR1 is SGDLS and CDR2 YYNGEE. The V end lost 1 base, the J end lost 3 bases, and 8 bases lay between the germline ends. Here the CDR3 reads CASSVSDSGNTIYF. CDR3 DNA: TGTGCCAGCAGCGTATCGGACAGTGGAAACACCATATATTTT.